The 21 T cell receptor beta chains below all came from one sample that was sequenced in a study of CD8 T cells in ankylosing spondylitis. The antigens for these receptors are not known. Overall study findings and caveats: A motif of fewer than ten highly homologous TCR beta variants was seen as apparently characteristic of ankylosing spondylitis blood.

TCRdb processed the 5' RACE reads anew with MiXCR; each CDR3 protein has one entry. Among a few hundred thousand distinct CDR3 sequences listed, about 18% were seen once. The sequenced sample was blood, either unsorted or a sorted T cell fraction (not recorded which). These receptor sequences come from a male donor with ankylosing spondylitis.

The V and J genes are TRBV20-1 and TRBJ2-7; 11 positions agree with TRBD2. J lost 6 bases, V lost 2 bases, and 6 bases had no gene match. CDR1 is DFQATT and CDR2 is SNEGSKA in the germline V gene (reference sequence). This CDR3 has 14 residues. The CDR3 DNA is TGCAGTGCTAGATCAACTAGCGGGAGTTTCGAGCAGTACTTC. Translated, it gives CSARSTSGSFEQYF.

Only a few counts were recorded for this clonotype. This chain links TRBV27 with TRBJ2-1; 8 nucleotides agree with TRBD2. CDR1 and CDR2 (germline): MNHEY, SMNVEV (reference sequence). The junction had 4 bases not matched to a gene; V was cut back by 4 bases and J by 2 bases. The CDR3 loop spans 15 amino acids. The CDR3 sequence: CASSSGLVAYNEQFF. The CDR3 DNA follows: TGTGCCAGCAGTTCGGGACTAGTAGCCTACAATGAGCAGTTCTTC.

The table lists this clonotype with a few counts. This chain joins TRBV4-1 and TRBJ1-1; D is possibly TRBD1 (5 bases). The CDR3 has 14 residues. Germline CDR1 is MGHRA and CDR2 is YSYEKL. Between the trimmed V and J ends, which lost 3 bases and 3 bases, there was a span of 11 bases. The CDR3 DNA sequence: TGCGCCAGCAGCCAGAGGAGGGGAGACACTGAAGCTTTCTTT. This gives the protein CASSQRRGDTEAFF.

This clonotype was counted ten times or more. This sequence joins TRBV5-1 and TRBJ2-7, with TRBD2 as a possible D gene (6 bases). V gave up 5 bases and J gave up 2 bases, with 11 bases separating them. From germline, CDR1 is SGHRS and CDR2 YFSETQ. CDR3 size: 13 residues. In DNA form, the CDR3 reads TGCGCCAGCAGACTAGCCGCCACCTACGAGCAGTACTTC. It translates to CASRLAATYEQYF.

This clonotype came up many times. The chain is built from TRBV20-1 and TRBJ1-1; no clear D gene. The length of the CDR3 is 14 residues. CDR1 and CDR2 (germline): DFQATT, SNEGSKA (reference sequence). V lost 3 bases, J lost 4 bases, and 15 bases lay in between. The CDR3 nucleotides are TGCAGTGCTAGGGACCTCCGGGTCGTCACTGAAGCTTTCTTT. Its translation: CSARDLRVVTEAFF.

This rearrangement joins TRBV27 to TRBJ2-5; no clear D. Germline lookup yields CDR1 MNHEY and CDR2 SMNVEV (reference sequence). Trimming took off 1 base at V and 5 bases at J, with 8 bases between the two ends. CDR3 length: 13 amino acids. This CDR3 reads CASSLYGSETQYF. CDR3 DNA sequence: TGTGCCAGCAGTTTATACGGGTCGGAGACCCAGTACTTC.

This chain connects TRBV6-2 or TRBV6-3 to TRBJ1-1; tentatively, D is TRBD1 (5 bases). Between the trimmed V and J ends, which lost 2 bases and 3 bases, there was a span of 13 bases. The CDR3 spans 15 residues. The germline gives CDR1 MNHEY, CDR2 SVGEGT. CDR3 protein: CASSYEGLLDTEAFF. CDR3 bases: TGTGCCAGCAGTTACGAGGGACTCCTGGACACTGAAGCTTTCTTT.

This clonotype was observed a few times. The rearrangement joins TRBV7-9 to TRBJ2-1, with TRBD2 matching 9 bases. The trim removed 5 bases at V and 5 bases at J, leaving 7 bases unmatched. The CDR3 extends over 15 amino acids. Germline lookup yields CDR1 SEHNR and CDR2 FQNEAQ (reference sequence). CDR3 bases: TGTGCCAGCAGCCCTCTAGCGGGGCCACACAATGAGCAGTTCTTC. Amino acid sequence: CASSPLAGPHNEQFF.

The chain is built from TRBV18 and TRBJ1-6, with TRBD1 identical over 10 bases. CDR3 length: 15 residues. V lost 5 bases, J lost 7 bases, and 5 bases stayed unmatched. Per the germline V gene, CDR1 is KGHSH and CDR2 is LQKENI. The CDR3 sequence is CASSLRQGANSPLHF. The CDR3 nucleotides are TGTGCCAGCTCATTAAGACAGGGGGCGAATTCACCCCTCCACTTT.

This clonotype turned up a few times. J is TRBJ2-3 and V is TRBV7-9; TRBD2 aligns across 7 bases. CDR1 and CDR2 from the germline V gene are SEHNR and FQNEAQ (reference sequence). The J segment lost 4 bases and the V segment lost 2 bases, leaving 9 bases of the junction unmatched. The CDR3 spans 16 residues. In nucleotides, the CDR3 is TGTGCCAGCAGCTTATGGGAGGGCGCTGATGCAGATACGCAGTATTTT. Its translation: CASSLWEGADADTQYF.

The genes are TRBV6-2 or TRBV6-3 and TRBJ2-1; either TRBD1 or TRBD2 may supply D (5 bases each). Looked up from germline, CDR1 is MNHEY and CDR2 is SVGEGT. The CDR3 has 15 amino acids. Trimming removed 7 bases at V and 0 bases at J, with 13 bases between. CDR3 sequence reads: CASTQGPPSYNEQFF. CDR3 DNA: TGTGCCAGCACGCAGGGACCTCCCTCCTACAATGAGCAGTTCTTC.

The rearrangement joins TRBV7-3 to TRBJ2-1; D call uncertain. CDR1 is SGHTA, CDR2 FQGTGA, per germline. The ends were cut back, 0 bases at V and 9 bases at J, with 9 bases in the middle. The CDR3 sequence is 13 residues long. The CDR3 loop reads CASSLTGPSEQFF. The CDR3 bases are TGTGCCAGCAGCTTAACTGGACCGAGTGAGCAGTTCTTC.

A few counts support this clonotype. The V and J genes are TRBV7-6 and TRBJ2-1; 7 nucleotides align to TRBD2. J gave up 5 bases and V 5 bases, and 9 bases lay outside the gene matches. This CDR3 is built from 15 residues. CDR1 and CDR2 (germline): SGHVS, FNYEAQ. The CDR3 here is CASSPVGTTDNEQFF. In DNA, the CDR3 is TGTGCCAGCAGCCCCGTTGGGACTACAGACAATGAGCAGTTCTTC.

The V gene is TRBV4-1, the J gene TRBJ2-5; D is perhaps TRBD2 (6 bases). This CDR3 is built from 14 residues. V lost 0 bases and J 9 bases, leaving 14 bases between the germline ends. CDR1 and CDR2 (germline): MGHRA, YSYEKL. The CDR3 protein is CASSQDQGSGAQYF. DNA of the CDR3: TGCGCCAGCAGCCAAGATCAGGGTTCGGGGGCCCAGTACTTC.

V and J are TRBV7-8 and TRBJ2-2, with D unclear. The CDR3 length is 15 residues. Trimming shortened V by 3 bases and J by 0 bases, and 8 bases separated the two germline ends. Germline V gives CDR1 SGHVS, CDR2 FQNEAQ. CDR3: CASSLPYSNTGELFF. The CDR3 region has the DNA TGTGCCAGCAGCTTGCCCTACTCGAACACCGGGGAGCTGTTTTTT.

This clonotype has a handful of counts. This chain connects TRBV29-1 to TRBJ2-5; D is unresolved. Germline V gene lookup returns CDR1 SQVTM and CDR2 ANQGSEA. The CDR3 is 13 amino acids. V gave up 1 base and J gave up 2 bases, with 8 bases separating them. The CDR3 sequence is CSVEVGGQETQYF. The CDR3, as DNA: TGCAGCGTTGAAGTTGGCGGACAAGAGACCCAGTACTTC. The whole variable domain, filled in from reference TRBV29-1 and TRBJ2-5, reads SAVISQKPSRDICQRGTSLTIQCQVDSQVTMMFWYRQQPGQSLTLIATANQGSEATYESGFVIDKFPISRPNLTFSTLTVSNMSPEDSSIYLCSVEVGGQETQYFGPGTRLLVL.

This clonotype was observed a handful of times. The J gene is TRBJ2-1, the V gene TRBV9; tentative D call: TRBD2 (5 bases). This CDR3 has 16 amino acids. Germline CDR1 and CDR2: SGDLS and YYNGEE. The ends were cut back, 3 bases at V and 0 bases at J, with 13 bases in the middle. The DNA of the CDR3 is TGTGCCAGCAGCGCGGTGAGCGGTCCCTCCTACAATGAGCAGTTCTTC. It yields the protein CASSAVSGPSYNEQFF.

The chain links TRBV20-1 to TRBJ2-1; 13 bases are shared with TRBD2. The CDR3 covers 15 residues. CDR1 and CDR2 (germline): DFQATT, SNEGSKA (reference sequence). The ends lost 5 bases at V and 6 bases at J; junction bases unmatched: 7. Here the CDR3 reads CSAEGLAGVPNEQFF. The CDR3, as DNA: TGCAGTGCTGAAGGACTAGCGGGAGTCCCCAATGAGCAGTTCTTC.

V is TRBV6-2 or TRBV6-3 and J is TRBJ1-5; unclear D gene. Germline V lookup: CDR1 MNHEY, CDR2 SVGEGT. V shed 5 bases and J shed 0 bases, with 23 bases lying between them. CDR3 size: 19 residues. Here the CDR3 reads CASSPLRFLDEYSNQPQHF. CDR3 sequence (DNA): TGTGCCAGCAGTCCACTAAGATTCCTTGACGAATATAGCAATCAGCCCCAGCATTTT.

This clonotype came up a few times. V usage is TRBV15 and J usage is TRBJ2-1; D might be TRBD1 (6 bases). V lost 1 base and J 5 bases, leaving 12 bases between the germline ends. The CDR3 is 15 residues long. Germline-derived CDR1 and CDR2 are LNHNV and YYDKDF (reference sequence). DNA of the CDR3: TGTGCCACCAGCAGAGGGCAGGGGTGGGACAATGAGCAGTTCTTC. Translating it yields CATSRGQGWDNEQFF.

This clonotype was seen repeatedly, ten times or more. The V call is TRBV9, the J call TRBJ2-7; 11 bases fit TRBD1. The CDR3 contains 13 residues. The V and J ends lost 4 bases and 6 bases, in that order; junction bases with no gene match: 3. Per germline, CDR1 SGDLS and CDR2 YYNGEE. In DNA, the CDR3 is TGTGCCAGCAGCCTCGGGACAGGGGGCGAGCAGTACTTC. Its protein is CASSLGTGGEQYF. The full variable domain, with the rest looked up from reference TRBV9 and TRBJ2-7, is DSGVTQTPKHLITATGQRVTLRCSPRSGDLSVYWYQQSLDQGLQFLIQYYNGEERAKGNILERFSAQQFPDLHSELNLSSLELGDSALYFCASSLGTGGEQYFGPGTRLTVT.